Below, 21 T cell receptor beta chains from the same sample are listed, as sequenced in a study of blood T cell repertoires in COVID-19. Sequencing was performed with immunoSEQ multiplex PCR; in TCRdb, only in-frame clones are kept and a portion is missing. Seen here are about 140,000 clones, about 80% observed once, and the top ten hold 8%. Input material: peripheral blood. The receptors derive from a human donor in a cohort sampled during active COVID-19.

The chain links TRBV7-2 to TRBJ1-6; D is possibly TRBD1 (6 bases). The V and J ends lost 8 bases and 7 bases respectively, with 18 bases between them. CDR1 and CDR2 (germline): SGHTA, FQGNSA. This CDR3 has 15 amino acids. CDR3 amino acids: CASGDKRGPNSPLHF. The CDR3 nucleotides read TGTGCCAGCGGGGACAAAAGGGGCCCGAATTCACCCCTCCACTTT.

The chain is built from TRBV7-2 and TRBJ2-1; perhaps TRBD1 as D (5 bases). Looked up from germline, CDR1 is SGHTA and CDR2 is FQGNSA. The V end was cut by 4 bases, the J end by 4 bases, with 14 bases between. The CDR3 runs to 15 residues. Here the CDR3 reads CASSSYYDSYNEQFF. The CDR3 DNA reads TGTGCCAGCAGCTCATATTACGACAGTTACAATGAGCAGTTCTTC.

This chain uses TRBV28 with TRBJ2-7; no firm D call. In germline, CDR1 is MDHEN, CDR2 SYDVKM. This CDR3 has 14 amino acids. The V end was cut by 1 base, the J end by 4 bases, with 11 bases between. The CDR3 nucleotides read TGTGCCAGCAGTTTATTCCAGGTTGGGTACGAGCAGTACTTC. Amino acid sequence: CASSLFQVGYEQYF.

The chain has TRBV19 and TRBJ2-2; 7 positions match TRBD2. The CDR3 is 13 amino acids. CDR1 is LNHDA, CDR2 SQIVND, per germline (reference sequence). V was pared by 7 bases and J by 7 bases, with 6 bases of the junction left unmatched. The CDR3: CASKLGGFGELFF. The CDR3 coding sequence is TGTGCCAGTAAACTGGGGGGGTTCGGGGAGCTGTTTTTT.

The chain has TRBV18 and TRBJ1-6; D unresolved. Trimming took 2 bases from V and 7 from J, leaving 15 bases between them. Looked up from germline, CDR1 is KGHSH and CDR2 is LQKENI. The CDR3 loop spans 16 amino acids. The DNA of the CDR3 is TGTGCCAGCTCACCAGAAGTGGGAGGTTGGAATTCACCCCTCCACTTT. Translating it yields CASSPEVGGWNSPLHF.

J is TRBJ1-2 and V is TRBV7-9, with D uncertain. Germline CDR1 reads SEHNR; CDR2 reads FQNEAQ (reference sequence). V was shortened by 5 bases and J by 8 bases, with 15 bases between the two germline ends. The CDR3 sequence is 13 residues long. The CDR3 sequence: CASSTPWSFGYTF. The DNA for the CDR3 is TGTGCCAGCAGCACACCCTGGTCGTTCGGCTACACCTTC.

The V and J genes are TRBV20-1 and TRBJ2-7; perhaps TRBD1 as D (5 bases). This CDR3 region has 11 residues. Trimming left V 5 bases short and J 7 bases short, with 12 bases between. Germline V gene data show CDR1 as DFQATT and CDR2 as SNEGSKA (reference sequence). The CDR3 nucleotides read TGCAGTGCTGAGCAGGGATGGGAGCAGTACTTC. It codes for CSAEQGWEQYF.

For the CDR3, the DNA is TGTGCCATCAGTGAGTGGGGGGACACCGGGGAGCTGTTTTTT. Translation: CAISEWGDTGELFF. The chain combines TRBV10-3 with TRBJ2-2; D perhaps matches TRBD2 (6 bases). Trimming removed 1 base from V and 3 bases from J, with 6 bases in between. This CDR3 is built from 14 residues. Per the germline V gene, CDR1 is ENHRY and CDR2 is SYGVKD.

The rearrangement uses TRBV4-1 and TRBJ2-7; D ambiguous. The V end was cut by 1 base, the J end by 2 bases, with 15 bases between. This CDR3 comprises 16 residues. Germline lookup yields CDR1 MGHRA and CDR2 YSYEKL. The CDR3 DNA reads as TGCGCCAGCAGCCAAGCCTTGGGCAACCCGGCCTACGAGCAGTACTTC. It specifies CASSQALGNPAYEQYF.

The J gene is TRBJ1-4, the V gene TRBV10-2, with D hard to call. In germline, CDR1 is WSHSY, CDR2 SAAADI. There are 16 residues in the CDR3. V was trimmed by 3 bases and J by 0 bases, leaving 11 bases between them. As DNA, the CDR3 is TGCGCCAGCAGTGAAAGCCACCCTGCAACTAATGAAAAACTGTTTTTT. Amino acid sequence: CASSESHPATNEKLFF.

This chain connects TRBV10-1 to TRBJ2-3; 9 positions agree with TRBD2. Germline V gene data show CDR1 as WNHNN and CDR2 as SYGVQD (reference sequence). The V segment lost 6 bases and the J segment 3 bases; nucleotides outside the gene matches: 7. The CDR3 length is 15 residues. The CDR3 sequence: CASSPLRGGTDTQYF. The CDR3 DNA reads TGCGCCAGCAGCCCTTTGCGGGGGGGAACAGATACGCAGTATTTT.

This clone has more than one count but fewer than ten. The chain carries TRBV19 and TRBJ2-4; D unclear. Trimming shortened V by 7 bases and J by 2 bases, and 18 bases separated the two germline ends. The CDR3 extends over 16 amino acids. Germline CDR1 reads LNHDA; CDR2 reads SQIVND (reference sequence). The CDR3: CASTAYPTGPKNIQYF. The CDR3 DNA is TGTGCCAGTACCGCGTACCCCACTGGGCCCAAAAACATTCAGTACTTC.

This sequence joins TRBV4-2 and TRBJ1-2, with TRBD1 matching over 8 bases. Germline V gives CDR1 LGHNA, CDR2 YNFKEQ. The CDR3 extends over 14 amino acids. After removal of 3 bases from V and 6 bases from J, the junction contained 6 bases not matched to a gene. This CDR3 reads CASSQTDRVHGYTF. CDR3 nucleotides: TGTGCCAGCAGCCAGACGGACAGGGTTCATGGCTACACCTTC.

This chain joins TRBV18 and TRBJ2-2, with 7 bases identical to TRBD1. V gave up 3 bases and J gave up 0 bases; unmatched junction bases: 16. Germline V CDR1 and CDR2: KGHSH, LQKENI. The CDR3 totals 20 residues. The CDR3 nucleotides read TGTGCCAGCTCACCTATTATACCTGGGACAGCCGAGACGAACACCGGGGAGCTGTTTTTT. Protein sequence: CASSPIIPGTAETNTGELFF.

The gene calls are TRBV5-4 and TRBJ2-7; D is uncertain. The germline V gene encodes CDR1 SGHNT and CDR2 YYREEE (reference sequence). The CDR3 consists of 14 residues. V lost 0 bases and J 4 bases, leaving 11 bases between the germline ends. The chain's CDR3 is CASSLDSFGYEQYF. In nucleotides, the CDR3 is TGTGCCAGCAGCTTGGATTCCTTCGGGTACGAGCAGTACTTC. Full variable domain (missing parts from reference TRBV5-4 and TRBJ2-7): ETGVTQSPTHLIKTRGQQVTLRCSSQSGHNTVSWYQQALGQGPQFIFQYYREEENGRGNFPPRFSGLQFPNYSSELNVNALELDDSALYLCASSLDSFGYEQYFGPGTRLTVT.

The gene calls are TRBV6-5 and TRBJ1-1; 7 nucleotides align to TRBD1. This CDR3 has 14 amino acids. The V gene's germline CDR1 is MNHEY and CDR2 SVGAGI. Trimming cost V 4 bases and J 0 bases; bases outside gene matches: 2. The CDR3 DNA reads as TGTGCCAGCAGTTCAGGGGGATTGAACACTGAAGCTTTCTTT. It translates to CASSSGGLNTEAFF.

This chain links TRBV6-5 with TRBJ1-2; D unclear. Germline values: CDR1 MNHEY, CDR2 SVGAGI. CDR3 length: 14 residues. V was cut by 6 bases and J by 4 bases, with 15 bases left in between. CDR3: CASSPARFGYGYTF. DNA of the CDR3: TGTGCCAGCAGCCCCGCTAGGTTCGGCTATGGCTACACCTTC.

The chain recombines TRBV29-1 with TRBJ2-3, with TRBD2 matching 9 bases. The germline gives CDR1 SQVTM, CDR2 ANQGSEA. This CDR3 is built from 15 residues. V lost 6 bases, J lost 4 bases, and 11 bases stayed unmatched. CDR3 in amino acids: CSVNPLAGRSDTQYF. The DNA for the CDR3 is TGCAGCGTGAACCCTCTAGCGGGGAGATCAGATACGCAGTATTTT.

This sequence joins TRBV11-2 and TRBJ1-6; 7 positions agree with TRBD1. J lost 7 bases, V lost 3 bases, and 6 bases had no gene match. The germline CDR1 and CDR2 sequences are SGHAT and FQNNGV. The CDR3 extends over 15 amino acids. CDR3 in DNA: TGTGCCAGCAGCTTGACAGGGAGTCGAAATTCACCCCTCCACTTT. Translation: CASSLTGSRNSPLHF.

The chain carries TRBV6-5 and TRBJ1-3; D unclear. The CDR3 runs to 14 residues. Trimming removed 5 bases at V and 0 bases at J, with 8 bases between. Germline values: CDR1 MNHEY, CDR2 SVGAGI. DNA for the CDR3: TGTGCCAGCAGTAGCCCGAGCTCTGGAAACACCATATATTTT. This encodes CASSSPSSGNTIYF.

This clone has only one observation. This chain joins TRBV6-2 or TRBV6-3 and TRBJ1-2, with D unresolved. Germline V gene sequence: CDR1 MNHEY, CDR2 SVGEGT. The CDR3 spans 15 residues. V was clipped by 2 bases and J by 4 bases, with 14 bases between them. CDR3 region: CASSYGRGVGYGYTF. CDR3 DNA: TGTGCCAGCAGTTACGGTCGGGGAGTCGGCTATGGCTACACCTTC.